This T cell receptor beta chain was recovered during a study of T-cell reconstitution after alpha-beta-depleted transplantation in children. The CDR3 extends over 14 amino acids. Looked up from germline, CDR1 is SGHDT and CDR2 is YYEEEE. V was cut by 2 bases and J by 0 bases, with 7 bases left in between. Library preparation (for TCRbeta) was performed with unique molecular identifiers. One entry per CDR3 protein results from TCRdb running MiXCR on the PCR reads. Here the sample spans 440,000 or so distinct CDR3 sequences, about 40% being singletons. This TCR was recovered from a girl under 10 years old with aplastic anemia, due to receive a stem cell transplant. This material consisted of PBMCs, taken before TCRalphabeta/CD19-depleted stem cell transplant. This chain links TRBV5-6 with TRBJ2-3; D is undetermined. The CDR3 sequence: CASSFGSSTDTQYF. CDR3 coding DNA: TGTGCCAGCAGCTTTGGGTCCAGCACAGATACGCAGTATTTT.